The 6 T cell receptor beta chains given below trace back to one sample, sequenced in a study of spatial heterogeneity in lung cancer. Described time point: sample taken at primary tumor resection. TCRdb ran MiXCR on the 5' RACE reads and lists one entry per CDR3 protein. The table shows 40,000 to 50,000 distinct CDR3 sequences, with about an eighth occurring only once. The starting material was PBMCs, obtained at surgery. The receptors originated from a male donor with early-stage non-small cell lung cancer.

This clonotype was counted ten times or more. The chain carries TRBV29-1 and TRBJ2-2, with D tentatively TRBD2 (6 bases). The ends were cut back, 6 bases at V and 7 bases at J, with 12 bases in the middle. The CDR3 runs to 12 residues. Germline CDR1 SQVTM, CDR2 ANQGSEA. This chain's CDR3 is CSVGGAVGELFF. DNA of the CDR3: TGCAGCGTAGGAGGGGCGGTCGGGGAGCTGTTTTTT.

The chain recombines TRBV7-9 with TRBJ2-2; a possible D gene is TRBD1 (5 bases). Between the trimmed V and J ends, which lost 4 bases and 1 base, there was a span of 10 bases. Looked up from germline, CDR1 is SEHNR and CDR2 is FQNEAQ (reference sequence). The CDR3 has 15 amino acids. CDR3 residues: CASSSFTGNTGELFF. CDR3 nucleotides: TGTGCCAGCAGCTCATTTACAGGGAACACCGGGGAGCTGTTTTTT.

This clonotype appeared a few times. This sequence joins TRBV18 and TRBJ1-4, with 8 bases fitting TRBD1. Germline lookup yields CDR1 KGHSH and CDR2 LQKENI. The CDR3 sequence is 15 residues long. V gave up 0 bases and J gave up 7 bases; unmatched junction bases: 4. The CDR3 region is CASSPPGTGFEKLFF. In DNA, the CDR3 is TGTGCCAGCTCACCACCCGGGACAGGTTTTGAAAAACTGTTTTTT.

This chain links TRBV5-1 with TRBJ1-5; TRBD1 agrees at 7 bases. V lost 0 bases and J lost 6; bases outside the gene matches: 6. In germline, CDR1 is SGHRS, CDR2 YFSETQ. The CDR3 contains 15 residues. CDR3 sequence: CASSLGDSSSQPQHF. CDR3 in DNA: TGCGCCAGCAGCTTGGGGGACAGTTCGAGTCAGCCCCAGCATTTT.

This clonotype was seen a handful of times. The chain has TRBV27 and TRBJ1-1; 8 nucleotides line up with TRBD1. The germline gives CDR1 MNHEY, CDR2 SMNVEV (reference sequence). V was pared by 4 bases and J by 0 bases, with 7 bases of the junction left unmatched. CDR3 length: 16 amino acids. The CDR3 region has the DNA TGTGCCAGCAGTTCCCAGGGGGCCACCATGAACACTGAAGCTTTCTTT. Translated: CASSSQGATMNTEAFF.

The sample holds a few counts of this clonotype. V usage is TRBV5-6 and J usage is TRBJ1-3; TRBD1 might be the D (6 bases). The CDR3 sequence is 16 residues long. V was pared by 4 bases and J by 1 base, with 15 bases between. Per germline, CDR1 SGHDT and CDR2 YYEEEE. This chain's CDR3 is CASSPRGLGSGNTIYF. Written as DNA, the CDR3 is TGTGCCAGCAGCCCTCGGGGGCTGGGATCTGGAAACACCATATATTTT.